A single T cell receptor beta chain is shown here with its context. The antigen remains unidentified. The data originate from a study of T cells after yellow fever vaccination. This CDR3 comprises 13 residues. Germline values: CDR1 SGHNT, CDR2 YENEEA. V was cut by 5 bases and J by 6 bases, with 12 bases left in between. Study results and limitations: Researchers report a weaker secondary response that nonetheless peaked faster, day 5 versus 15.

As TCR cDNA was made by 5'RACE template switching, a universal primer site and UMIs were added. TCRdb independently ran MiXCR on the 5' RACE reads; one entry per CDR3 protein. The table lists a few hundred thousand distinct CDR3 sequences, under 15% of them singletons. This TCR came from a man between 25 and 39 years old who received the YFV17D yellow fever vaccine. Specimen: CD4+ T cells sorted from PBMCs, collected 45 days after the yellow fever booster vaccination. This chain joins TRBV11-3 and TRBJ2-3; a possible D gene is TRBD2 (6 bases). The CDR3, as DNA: TGTGCCAGCAGCACGGGAGTCAAGGATACGCAGTATTTT. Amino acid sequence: CASSTGVKDTQYF.